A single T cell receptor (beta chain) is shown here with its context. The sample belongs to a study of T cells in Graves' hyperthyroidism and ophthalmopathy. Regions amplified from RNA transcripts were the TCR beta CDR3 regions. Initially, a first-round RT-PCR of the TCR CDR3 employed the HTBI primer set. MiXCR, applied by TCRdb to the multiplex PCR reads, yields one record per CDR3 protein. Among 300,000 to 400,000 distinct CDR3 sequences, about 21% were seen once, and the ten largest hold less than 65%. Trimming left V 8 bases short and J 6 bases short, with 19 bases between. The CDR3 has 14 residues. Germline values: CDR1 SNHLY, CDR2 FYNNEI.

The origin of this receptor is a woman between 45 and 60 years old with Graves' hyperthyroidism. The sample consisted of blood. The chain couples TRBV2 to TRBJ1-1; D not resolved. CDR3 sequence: CASPAEGRGPEAFF. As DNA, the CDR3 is TGTGCCAGCCCGGCCGAGGGCCGTGGTCCTGAAGCTTTCTTT.